This record concerns one TCR beta chain sequence. The source of the sample is a study of blood T cell repertoires in COVID-19. Per the original methods: It was from reference gene primer amplification that nucleated cell counts were estimated. Generated by immunoSEQ multiplex PCR, the TCRdb table keeps only in-frame clones and is missing some. V, J and clone size reflect that table, while D and trimming were determined from the DNA. The sample consists of about 150,000 clones, more than 75% of them appearing once. The germline V gene has CDR1 SGHTA and CDR2 FQGTGA. The CDR3 is 16 amino acids. V gave up 5 bases and J gave up 1 base; unmatched junction bases: 4.

The chain is built from TRBV7-3 and TRBJ1-4, with 10 bases lining up with TRBD1. This receptor was taken from a woman between 45 and 60 years old with acute or convalescent COVID-19. Material: peripheral blood. In DNA, the CDR3 is TGTGCCAGCAGCAGGACAGGGGGGGTAACTAATGAAAAACTGTTTTTT. Residues: CASSRTGGVTNEKLFF. The full variable domain, in which reference TRBV7-3 and TRBJ1-4 provide the parts outside the CDR3, is GAGVSQTPSNKVTEKGKYVELRCDPISGHTALYWYRQSLGQGPEFLIYFQGTGAADDSGLPNDRFFAVRPEGSVSTLKIQRTERGDSAVYLCASSRTGGVTNEKLFFGSGTQLSVL.